The clone carrying this TCR beta chain was detected a few times. This sample was taken from a study of blood T cell repertoires in COVID-19. Germline V gene data show CDR1 as MDHEN and CDR2 as SYDVKM. This CDR3 spans 14 amino acids. The J segment lost 5 bases and the V segment lost 5 bases, leaving 8 bases of the junction unmatched. Using immunoSEQ multiplex PCR, the repertoire was profiled, and TCRdb retains in-frame clones only, with some absent. The sample consists of about 110,000 clones, roughly 85% of them appearing once. The TCR comes from a human donor in a cohort sampled during active COVID-19. Material: peripheral blood. This chain joins TRBV28 and TRBJ2-5; 7 bases are shared with TRBD2. The CDR3 DNA sequence: TGTGCCAGCAGTCTCCCCGGGGGGAGGGAGACCCAGTACTTC. The encoded protein is CASSLPGGRETQYF.